This is a list of T cell receptor beta chains from one sample in a study of OX40 agonist ivuxolimab in advanced cancers. Using immunoSEQ multiplex PCR, the repertoire was profiled, and TCRdb retains in-frame clones only, with some absent. The sample comprises 15,000 to 20,000 clones, 65% to 90% of which are singletons, and around an eighth rests with the top ten. Source: CD4+ or CD8+ T cells sorted from blood, taken in a trial of the OX40 agonist ivuxolimab. All receptors come from an adult with an advanced solid tumor such as melanoma, head and neck, liver or kidney cancer. Both conserved end residues are part of each CDR3. The D gene is left open where the match is weak. Only part of the rows carry a size: once, few, many, or a class if the clone is expanded.

cdr3_aa cdr3_nt j_call v_call clone_size d_call cdr3_length
CASSLAEGDTQYF TGTGCCAGCAGCTTAGCGGAGGGGGATACGCAGTATTTT TRBJ2-3 TRBV7-9 medium-sized NA 13
CASSYQGQGTTEAFF TGTGCCAGCAGTTACCAAGGACAGGGAACGACTGAAGCTTTCTTT TRBJ1-1 TRBV6-5 NA TRBD1 15
CASSETGSGNTIYF TGCGCCAGCAGTGAGACAGGCTCTGGAAACACCATATATTTT TRBJ1-3 TRBV10-2 NA NA 14
CASSPGTVNTEAFF TGTGCCAGCAGTCCCGGGACAGTGAACACTGAAGCTTTCTTT TRBJ1-1 TRBV6-5 NA TRBD1 14
CASNPDRVNTEAFF TGTGCCAGCAATCCGGACAGGGTGAACACTGAAGCTTTCTTT TRBJ1-1 TRBV2 NA TRBD1 14
CASSPSRGPYEQYF TGTGCCAGCAGCCCCTCACGGGGCCCCTACGAGCAGTACTTC TRBJ2-7 TRBV7-2 NA NA 14
CASSLGGQGTDTQYF TGTGCCAGCAGCTTGGGGGGACAGGGAACAGATACGCAGTATTTT TRBJ2-3 TRBV5-4 NA TRBD1 15
CASSEVWTVTATNEKLFF TGTGCCAGCAGTGAAGTTTGGACAGTGACAGCAACTAATGAAAAACTGTTTTTT TRBJ1-4 TRBV6-1 NA NA 18
CASSPGQNTGELFF TGTGCCAGCTCACCAGGACAGAACACCGGGGAGCTGTTTTTT TRBJ2-2 TRBV18 NA NA 14
CASSQIGLDRRPELFF TGCGCCAGCAGCCAGATCGGACTAGATAGGAGGCCGGAGCTGTTTTTT TRBJ2-2 TRBV4-3 NA TRBD2 16
CASSQLLQGPGELFF TGTGCCAGCAGTCAGCTACTGCAGGGACCCGGGGAGCTGTTTTTT TRBJ2-2 TRBV5-6 NA NA 15
CASSLTGRHEQYF TGTGCCAGCAGCTTAACAGGGCGCCACGAGCAGTACTTC TRBJ2-7 TRBV7-2 NA NA 13
CASSLGGYGYTF TGTGCCAGCAGCTTGGGAGGATATGGCTACACCTTC TRBJ1-2 TRBV5-4 NA NA 12
CASTTNRVLTEAFF TGTGCCAGTACAACAAACAGGGTCCTGACTGAAGCTTTCTTT TRBJ1-1 TRBV2 NA NA 14
CASSPASSGRAGEQFF TGTGCCAGCAGCCCAGCGAGTAGCGGGAGGGCGGGTGAGCAGTTCTTC TRBJ2-1 TRBV7-6 NA TRBD2 16
CASSQWTGNYEQYF TGTGCCAGCAGTCAATGGACAGGGAACTACGAGCAGTACTTC TRBJ2-7 TRBV25-1 NA TRBD1 14
CSVGGQGNYGYTF TGCAGCGTAGGGGGACAGGGCAACTATGGCTACACCTTC TRBJ1-2 TRBV29-1 few TRBD1 13
CATDNWAYEQYF TGTGCCACTGACAATTGGGCCTACGAGCAGTACTTC TRBJ2-7 TRBV6-1 NA NA 12
CASSARQTNTGELFF TGTGCCAGCAGTGCTAGACAGACCAACACCGGGGAGCTGTTTTTT TRBJ2-2 TRBV6-1 NA NA 15
CSAGTYYEQYF TGCAGCGCCGGGACATACTACGAGCAGTACTTC TRBJ2-7 TRBV29-1 few NA 11
CASSVKGSGTEAFF TGTGCCAGCAGCGTAAAAGGGTCAGGGACTGAAGCTTTCTTT TRBJ1-1 TRBV9 NA NA 14
CAWTGTSGTYEQYF TGTGCCTGGACCGGGACTAGCGGAACCTACGAGCAGTACTTC TRBJ2-7 TRBV30 few TRBD2 14
CAWSVSGVILEQFF TGTGCCTGGAGTGTCAGCGGGGTAATCCTGGAGCAGTTCTTC TRBJ2-1 TRBV30 NA TRBD2 14
CASIRAGRDTIYF TGTGCCAGCATACGGGCAGGCCGGGACACCATATATTTT TRBJ1-3 TRBV28 NA NA 13
CASSQLGNTEAFF TGTGCCAGCAGTCAACTAGGGAACACTGAAGCTTTCTTT TRBJ1-1 TRBV6-1 NA NA 13
CASSDLGTLLYEQYF TGTGCCAGCAGTGACCTCGGGACTTTGCTCTACGAGCAGTACTTC TRBJ2-7 TRBV6-1 once NA 15